A selection of T cell receptor beta chains follows, all from one sample in a study of shared clonotypes between healthy human individuals. Libraries were prepared by immunoSEQ multiplex PCR; TCRdb keeps only in-frame clonotypes and omits some of them. The sample lists some 500,000 clones; 70% to 85% were seen once. Sequencing input: PBMCs. The source of these receptors is a woman aged 35 to 49 in good health. Some clones in this sample may be carry-over from other donors' samples. The CDR3 runs from the conserved cysteine through the conserved F or W. D genes are given only for firm matches. Rows give clone size only sometimes, using once, few, many, or a class for an expanded clone.

cdr3_aa cdr3_nt d_call clone_size j_call v_call
CASSDTGGDQPQHF TGTGCCAGCAGCGATACAGGGGGGGATCAGCCCCAGCATTTT TRBD1 . TRBJ1-5 TRBV2
CASSQAPASGSYEQYF TGCGCCAGCAGCCAAGCCCCGGCTAGCGGGTCCTACGAGCAGTACTTC TRBD2 . TRBJ2-7 TRBV4-3
CASRAGTGTYEQYF TGTGCCAGCAGGGCCGGGACTGGGACCTACGAGCAGTACTTC . few TRBJ2-7 TRBV2
CASSLLTLLDEQFF TGCGCCAGCAGCTTGCTCACCTTACTGGATGAGCAGTTCTTC . . TRBJ2-1 TRBV5-1
CASSLGTSSYEQYF TGTGCCAGCAGCTTGGGGACTAGCTCCTACGAGCAGTACTTC TRBD2 . TRBJ2-7 TRBV7-7
CASSWGQGVFGELFF TGTGCCAGCAGTTGGGGACAGGGGGTGTTCGGGGAGCTGTTTTTT TRBD1 once TRBJ2-2 TRBV6-5
CASSVGQENNEQFF TGTGCCAGCAGTGTCGGACAGGAAAACAATGAGCAGTTCTTC TRBD1 . TRBJ2-1 TRBV6-4
CASSARQGQGTDTQYF TGTGCCAGCAGCGCAAGACAGGGACAGGGGACAGATACGCAGTATTTT TRBD1 . TRBJ2-3 TRBV11-2
CASSPPVVGQVMNTEAFF TGTGCCAGCAGCCCACCAGTAGTCGGACAGGTGATGAACACTGAAGCTTTCTTT TRBD1 . TRBJ1-1 TRBV11-2
CASSLVGATNEKLFF TGCGCCAGCAGCTTGGTTGGTGCAACTAATGAAAAACTGTTTTTT . . TRBJ1-4 TRBV5-1
CASSQDGTGYGYTF TGCGCCAGCAGCCAGGACGGGACCGGCTATGGCTACACCTTC . . TRBJ1-2 TRBV5-1
CAWSIKGTETQYF TGTGCCTGGAGCATAAAGGGGACGGAGACCCAGTACTTC . . TRBJ2-5 TRBV30
CASRPMGVQPQHF TGTGCCAGTAGGCCCATGGGGGTCCAGCCCCAGCATTTT . . TRBJ1-5 TRBV19
CASSQEEGRETQYF TGTGCCAGCAGCCAGGAAGAGGGGAGGGAGACCCAGTACTTC . . TRBJ2-5 TRBV4-2
CASSENRQLRGYTF TGTGCCAGCAGTGAAAATCGACAGCTTCGGGGCTACACCTTC . once TRBJ1-2 TRBV6-1
CASSPESYEQYF TGTGCCAGCTCACCGGAGAGCTACGAGCAGTACTTC . . TRBJ2-7 TRBV18
CAWSVGRGSRGPEAFF TGTGCCTGGAGCGTAGGTAGGGGAAGCCGGGGGCCTGAAGCTTTCTTT . once TRBJ1-1 TRBV30
CASSSGGLAGHLSYEQYF TGTGCCAGCAGCTCCGGAGGATTAGCGGGACACCTTAGCTACGAGCAGTACTTC TRBD2 few TRBJ2-7 TRBV5-4
CASSQLAGYNEQFF TGCGCCAGCAGCCAACTAGCGGGCTACAATGAGCAGTTCTTC TRBD2 . TRBJ2-1 TRBV4-1
CASSSPGRKNTEAFF TGTGCCAGCAGTTCTCCGGGACGGAAGAACACTGAAGCTTTCTTT . . TRBJ1-1 TRBV27
CASSANSGSSYNEQFF TGTGCCAGTAGTGCGAATAGCGGAAGCTCCTACAATGAGCAGTTCTTC . . TRBJ2-1 TRBV19
CASSSGGVQPQHF TGTGCCAGCAGTTCGGGGGGCGTGCAGCCCCAGCATTTT . few TRBJ1-5 TRBV28
CASGAKEAGTQYF TGCGCCAGCGGGGCGAAGGAGGCTGGGACCCAGTACTTC . . TRBJ2-5 TRBV10-2
CASSQEADASSYEQYF TGCGCCAGCAGCCAAGAGGCGGACGCAAGCTCCTACGAGCAGTACTTC . . TRBJ2-7 TRBV4-3
CASSLGVQNTEAFF TGTGCCAGCAGCTTAGGGGTCCAGAACACTGAAGCTTTCTTT . . TRBJ1-1 TRBV7-2
CASKLAGDTDTQYF TGTGCCAGCAAACTAGCGGGAGATACAGATACGCAGTATTTT TRBD2 few TRBJ2-3 TRBV4-2
CASSNRDGYTF TGTGCCAGCAGTAACAGGGACGGCTACACCTTC . . TRBJ1-2 TRBV28
CASSLLGGSIYNEQFF TGTGCCAGCAGCTTACTTGGTGGGAGTATCTACAATGAGCAGTTCTTC . . TRBJ2-1 TRBV7-2
CASSLDPRGETQYF TGTGCCAGCAGCTTGGACCCCCGGGGGGAGACCCAGTACTTC . . TRBJ2-5 TRBV5-6
CASSFGLGGEQYF TGTGCCAGCAGCTTCGGACTAGGAGGGGAGCAGTACTTC TRBD2 . TRBJ2-7 TRBV5-5
CAISDYRGPTGELFF TGTGCCATCAGTGACTACAGGGGGCCGACCGGGGAGCTGTTTTTT TRBD1 . TRBJ2-2 TRBV10-3
CASSPRTGGSTEAFF TGTGCCAGCAGCCCCCGTACAGGAGGGAGCACTGAAGCTTTCTTT . . TRBJ1-1 TRBV27
CASSPTLRGSGYTF TGTGCCAGCAGCCCCACCCTCAGGGGGAGCGGCTACACCTTC TRBD1 . TRBJ1-2 TRBV14
CASSLGDRGRKDEQFF TGTGCCAGCAGCTTAGGAGACAGGGGGCGAAAAGATGAGCAGTTCTTC TRBD1 . TRBJ2-1 TRBV11-3
CASNRGQDNTEAFF TGTGCCAGCAACCGGGGACAGGATAACACTGAAGCTTTCTTT TRBD1 . TRBJ1-1 TRBV6-6
CASSRMGGTDTQYF TGTGCCAGCTCACGAATGGGGGGCACAGATACGCAGTATTTT . . TRBJ2-3 TRBV18
CAISEGGAVNYGYTF TGTGCCATCAGTGAGGGGGGGGCAGTCAACTATGGCTACACCTTC . . TRBJ1-2 TRBV10-3
CASNLEGQPQHF TGTGCCAGCAACCTGGAGGGGCAGCCCCAGCATTTT . few TRBJ1-5 TRBV7-9
CASSPRSEWRGTGELFF TGTGCCAGCAGCCCCCGTAGCGAGTGGCGTGGCACCGGGGAGCTGTTTTTT . few TRBJ2-2 TRBV7-9
CASSPSQENTGELFF TGTGCCAGCTCGCCCTCGCAGGAGAACACCGGGGAGCTGTTTTTT . . TRBJ2-2 TRBV18
CATRKTGADYEQYF TGTGCCACCAGGAAAACAGGGGCTGATTACGAGCAGTACTTC TRBD1 . TRBJ2-7 TRBV15
CATSRVTDTQYF TGTGCCACCAGCAGAGTCACAGATACGCAGTATTTT . few TRBJ2-3 TRBV15
CASSLGLAGVDEQFF TGCGCCAGCAGCTTGGGGCTAGCGGGAGTGGATGAGCAGTTCTTC TRBD2 few TRBJ2-1 TRBV5-1
CASSLAFTGAGDTQYF TGTGCCAGCAGCTTAGCCTTCACGGGAGCCGGAGATACGCAGTATTTT . . TRBJ2-3 TRBV7-2
CASSLDTDTQYF TGTGCCAGCAGCCTCGACACAGATACGCAGTATTTT . . TRBJ2-3 TRBV7-6
CASSVEAGGGETQYF TGTGCCAGTAGTGTTGAGGCAGGGGGAGGAGAGACCCAGTACTTC . . TRBJ2-5 TRBV19
CASSPQALRAQVGGYTF TGTGCCAGCAGCCCTCAGGCCCTCAGGGCGCAGGTTGGAGGCTACACCTTC . . TRBJ1-2 TRBV7-8
CASSPGTSLTETQYF TGTGCCAGCAGTCCCGGGACTAGCCTCACAGAGACCCAGTACTTC TRBD2 few TRBJ2-5 TRBV28
CASSTGQGTDYGYTF TGTGCCAGTAGTACCGGACAGGGGACGGACTATGGCTACACCTTC TRBD1 . TRBJ1-2 TRBV19
CASSPTRPRNTGELFF TGTGCCAGCAGCCCAACTAGGCCCCGGAACACCGGGGAGCTGTTTTTT . . TRBJ2-2 TRBV7-6
CASWTGGLDGYTF TGTGCCAGTTGGACAGGGGGCTTGGATGGCTACACCTTC TRBD1 few TRBJ1-2 TRBV19
CASSPAAFTDTQYF TGTGCCAGCAGCCCGGCCGCGTTCACAGATACGCAGTATTTT . . TRBJ2-3 TRBV7-9